In this sample, the clone carrying this TCR beta chain turned up once. In the authors' methods: Cell counts per sample came from amplifying reference gene primers. Produced via immunoSEQ multiplex PCR; TCRdb's table is partial and in-frame only. Clonal size and the V and J genes are those of that table, whereas D and trimming came from the DNA. The sample lists 99,000 or so clones, 85% to 90% occurring once. This specimen belongs to a study of blood T cell repertoires in COVID-19. Across the whole study: The study drew acute and convalescent COVID-19 samples from the United States, Italy and Spain. PBMCs, B-cell-depleted T cells, or T cells were the source of the cDNA or gDNA that made up the material.

The CDR3 spans 15 residues. Germline CDR1 is SNHLY and CDR2 is FYNNEI. Deletions cut 6 bases from V and 2 bases from J, with 15 bases between. This TCR came from a human donor in a cohort sampled during active COVID-19. V and J are TRBV2 and TRBJ2-3; possibly TRBD1 for D (7 bases). The material sequenced was peripheral blood. The CDR3 loop is CASRAGQGVTDTQYF. The CDR3 DNA sequence: TGTGCCAGCAGGGCGGGGCAGGGGGTCACAGATACGCAGTATTTT.